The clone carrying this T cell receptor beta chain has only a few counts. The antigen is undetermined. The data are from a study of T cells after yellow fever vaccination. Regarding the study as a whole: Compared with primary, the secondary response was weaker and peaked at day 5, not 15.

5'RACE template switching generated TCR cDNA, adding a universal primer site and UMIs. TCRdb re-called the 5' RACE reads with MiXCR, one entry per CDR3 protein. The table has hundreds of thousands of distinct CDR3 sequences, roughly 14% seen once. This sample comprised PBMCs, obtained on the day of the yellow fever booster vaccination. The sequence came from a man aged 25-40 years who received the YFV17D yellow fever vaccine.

CDR3 coding DNA: TGCAGTGCTATGGGGGCCGGGGGAGGCCAAGAGACCCAGTACTTC. It specifies CSAMGAGGGQETQYF. The gene calls are TRBV20-1 and TRBJ2-5; possibly TRBD1 or TRBD2 for D (6 bases each). The CDR3 is made up of 15 amino acids. Trimming pared 4 bases from V and 1 base from J, leaving 16 bases between. Germline V gives CDR1 DFQATT, CDR2 SNEGSKA (reference sequence).